This T cell receptor beta chain appears in the sequencing data of a study of blood T cell repertoires in COVID-19. Study information: Sites across the United States, Italy and Spain contributed samples from acute and convalescent COVID-19.

Looked up from germline, CDR1 is KGHSH and CDR2 is LQKENI. V lost 4 bases to trimming and J lost 7 bases; unmatched junction nucleotides: 6. This CDR3 comprises 13 residues. Authors' methods: The authors estimated nucleated cell counts from reference gene primer amplification. Libraries were prepared by immunoSEQ multiplex PCR; TCRdb keeps only in-frame clonotypes and omits some of them. Clone size and V and J calls were adopted from that table, with D and trimming inferred from the DNA. Of fewer than 200,000 clones listed, roughly 86% are singletons. The rearrangement joins TRBV18 to TRBJ1-1; 7 nucleotides line up with TRBD1. The TCR was taken from an older woman who had recovered from COVID-19. Sequenced sample: peripheral blood. CDR3 bases: TGTGCCAGCTCACTGGAACAGGGGCTTGAAGCTTTCTTT. This translates into CASSLEQGLEAFF.